Presented here are 26 T cell receptor beta chains from one specimen sequenced in a study of CD8 T cells in ankylosing spondylitis. TCRdb reprocessed the 5' RACE reads via MiXCR and lists one record per CDR3 protein. The sample yields more than 200,000 distinct CDR3 sequences, about 24% seen once. Sequencing was done on a sample of blood, either unsorted or a sorted T cell fraction (not recorded which). The receptors come from a male donor with ankylosing spondylitis or in good health (not recorded which).

The genes are TRBV6-5 and TRBJ1-2; D is unresolved. The germline CDR1 and CDR2 sequences are MNHEY and SVGAGI. Trimming took off 3 bases at V and 3 bases at J, with 8 bases between the two ends. The CDR3 runs to 13 residues. CDR3 DNA sequence: TGTGCCAGCAGTTATAACAACGACTATGGCTACACCTTC. Translation gives CASSYNNDYGYTF.

This clonotype has a handful of counts. This chain connects TRBV20-1 to TRBJ2-5, with D uncertain. The CDR3 is made up of 14 amino acids. Germline CDR1 is DFQATT and CDR2 is SNEGSKA (reference sequence). Deletions cut 6 bases from V and 3 bases from J, with 17 bases between. The CDR3 is CSAADPYTEETQYF. CDR3 DNA: TGCAGTGCGGCGGATCCGTATACGGAAGAGACCCAGTACTTC.

This clonotype was counted at least ten times. The rearrangement joins TRBV7-6 to TRBJ2-7, with D perhaps TRBD2 (6 bases). In germline, CDR1 is SGHVS, CDR2 FNYEAQ. V gave up 2 bases and J gave up 4 bases, with 12 bases separating them. The CDR3 is 14 residues long. The CDR3 sequence: CASSLSGGRYEQYF. CDR3 nucleotide sequence: TGTGCCAGCAGCTTATCTGGGGGGAGATACGAGCAGTACTTC.

V is TRBV30 and J is TRBJ1-5; D unclear. The V gene lost 5 bases and the J gene lost 10 bases, with 15 bases spanning the gap. The CDR3 covers 12 residues. Germline CDR1 is GTSNPN and CDR2 is SVGIG (reference sequence). CDR3 in DNA: TGTGCCTGGGGCCAGAAATTTCCCCCCCAGCATTTT. Protein sequence: CAWGQKFPPQHF. The full variable domain, completed using reference TRBV30 and TRBJ1-5, is SQTIHQWPATLVQPVGSPLSLECTVEGTSNPNLYWYRQAAGRGLQLLFYSVGIGQISSEVPQNLSASRPQDRQFILSSKKLLLSDSGFYLCAWGQKFPPQHFGDGTRLSIL.

J is TRBJ1-2 and V is TRBV20-1; D is perhaps TRBD1 (5 bases). V was cut by 5 bases and J by 2 bases, with 24 bases left in between. The CDR3 is 17 residues long. Germline values: CDR1 DFQATT, CDR2 SNEGSKA (reference sequence). CDR3 nucleotides: TGCAGTGCTCAGAGAAGCACAGGAACATCCTTGAACTATGGCTACACCTTC. Translated, it gives CSAQRSTGTSLNYGYTF.

This clonotype was seen a few times. The chain combines TRBV18 with TRBJ2-3, with 8 positions matching TRBD1. Germline loops: CDR1 KGHSH, CDR2 LQKENI. V was pared by 4 bases and J by 2 bases, with 11 bases of the junction left unmatched. The CDR3 has 17 residues. CDR3 sequence (DNA): TGTGCCAGCTCACAACTACGACAGGGGACCCCCACAGATACGCAGTATTTT. This encodes CASSQLRQGTPTDTQYF.

The chain joins TRBV6-6 to TRBJ2-7; D is possibly TRBD2 (6 bases). The CDR3 length is 13 residues. Germline V CDR1 and CDR2: MNHNY, SVGAGI (reference sequence). Trimming removed 7 bases from V and 0 bases from J, with 10 bases in between. CDR3 coding DNA: TGTGCCAGCAAAGGGACTGACTCCTACGAGCAGTACTTC. It is translated as CASKGTDSYEQYF.

There are many counts of this clonotype. V is TRBV6-5 and J is TRBJ2-5; D may be TRBD1 (5 bases). The V and J ends lost 2 bases and 7 bases respectively, with 14 bases between them. There are 14 residues in the CDR3. Germline V gene data show CDR1 as MNHEY and CDR2 as SVGAGI. Here the CDR3 reads CASSYPDSTGTQYF. DNA for the CDR3: TGTGCCAGCAGTTACCCCGACAGCACTGGGACCCAGTACTTC.

This clonotype was found a few times. This rearrangement joins TRBV6-6 to TRBJ2-1; D possibly corresponds to TRBD1 (6 bases). This CDR3 region has 16 residues. V lost 6 bases to trimming and J lost 0 bases, with 15 bases between them. Germline CDR1 MNHNY, CDR2 SVGAGI (reference sequence). The CDR3 reads CASSTLTGASYNEQFF. CDR3 DNA: TGTGCCAGCAGCACATTGACAGGTGCCTCCTACAATGAGCAGTTCTTC.

In DNA form, the CDR3 reads TGTGCCATCAGTGATATGCCAGGTCAAAATTCACCCCTCCACTTT. Translation gives CAISDMPGQNSPLHF. The rearrangement uses TRBV10-3 and TRBJ1-6, with D unresolved. The CDR3 spans 15 residues. CDR1 ENHRY and CDR2 SYGVKD come from the germline V gene. V lost 3 bases and J 7 bases, leaving 13 bases between the germline ends.

The table lists this clonotype with many counts. The chain employs TRBV28 and TRBJ2-7; D gene ambiguous. V was clipped by 8 bases and J by 4 bases, with 6 bases between them. The CDR3 runs 10 residues. Per germline, CDR1 MDHEN and CDR2 SYDVKM. CDR3 loop: CASGQYEQYF. The DNA for the CDR3 is TGTGCCAGCGGGCAATACGAGCAGTACTTC.

As for this clonotype: A read error may produce the germline difference seen at one junction end. The chain combines TRBV2 with TRBJ2-3, with D maybe TRBD1 (5 bases). This CDR3 is 13 amino acids long. Germline V gene lookup returns CDR1 SNHLY and CDR2 FYNNEI. The CDR3 protein is CASSEEKDTHRLF. Written as DNA, the CDR3 is TGTGCCAGCAGTGAGGAGAAGGACACCCACAGGCTATTT.

This clonotype was picked up many times. The genes are TRBV19 and TRBJ2-1; the match to TRBD2 covers 8 bases. J was trimmed by 2 bases and V by 5 bases; bases with no gene match: 5. Germline CDR1 and CDR2: LNHDA and SQIVND (reference sequence). The CDR3 extends over 15 amino acids. The DNA of the CDR3 is TGTGCCAGTAGTCCCGGGAGGGAGACCTACAATGAGCAGTTCTTC. The encoded protein is CASSPGRETYNEQFF.

This clonotype was observed at least ten times. The chain links TRBV20-1 to TRBJ1-1; TRBD1 might be the D (5 bases). Germline V lookup: CDR1 DFQATT, CDR2 SNEGSKA (reference sequence). CDR3 length equals 13 residues. Between the trimmed V and J ends, which lost 5 bases and 7 bases, there was a span of 17 bases. CDR3 residues: CSARPAGRGEAFF. CDR3 nucleotide sequence: TGCAGTGCTCGCCCTGCAGGGAGGGGTGAAGCTTTCTTT.

The V gene is TRBV11-2, the J gene TRBJ2-3, with D perhaps TRBD2 (6 bases). V was clipped by 1 base and J by 4 bases, with 15 bases between them. CDR1 is SGHAT, CDR2 FQNNGV, per germline. The CDR3 sequence is 16 residues long. CDR3 bases: TGTGCCAGCAGCTTAGTAGTGACTAGGATCGCAGATACGCAGTATTTT. Translating it yields CASSLVVTRIADTQYF. Full variable domain (outside the CDR3, taken from reference TRBV11-2 and TRBJ2-3): EAGVAQSPRYKIIEKRQSVAFWCNPISGHATLYWYQQILGQGPKLLIQFQNNGVVDDSQLPKDRFSAERLKGVDSTLKIQPAKLEDSAVYLCASSLVVTRIADTQYFGPGTRLTVL.

This clonotype was picked up many times. Here the CDR3 DNA reads TGTGCCAGCAGACTCTCGACGGAGTCCTACGAGCAGTACTTC. Its translation: CASRLSTESYEQYF. This chain uses TRBV6-1 with TRBJ2-7; the D is unclear. The ends were cut back, 6 bases at V and 1 base at J, with 13 bases in the middle. Germline V gene lookup returns CDR1 MNHNS and CDR2 SASEGT. The CDR3 is 14 amino acids.

This sequence joins TRBV20-1 and TRBJ2-7; tentatively, D is TRBD2 (6 bases). V shed 1 base and J shed 0 bases, with 10 bases lying between them. Germline CDR1 and CDR2: DFQATT and SNEGSKA (reference sequence). The CDR3 contains 14 residues. This chain's CDR3 is CSARVAGSSYEQYF. The CDR3 DNA reads TGCAGTGCTAGAGTTGCGGGAAGCTCCTACGAGCAGTACTTC.

This clonotype was picked up many times. The chain carries TRBV28 and TRBJ1-4, with a tentative D call TRBD1 (6 bases). V lost 3 bases, J lost 3 bases, and 17 bases lay in between. The CDR3 runs to 17 residues. Germline V gene data show CDR1 as MDHEN and CDR2 as SYDVKM. CDR3 bases: TGTGCCAGCAGTTTGGAGGGGGGGGCGCGGGCTAATGAAAAACTGTTTTTT. Encoded protein: CASSLEGGARANEKLFF.

The sample holds a few counts of this clonotype. This chain connects TRBV20-1 to TRBJ2-3, with 9 bases aligning to TRBD2. J gave up 0 bases and V 6 bases, and 10 bases lay outside the gene matches. The CDR3 consists of 16 residues. Germline V gives CDR1 DFQATT, CDR2 SNEGSKA (reference sequence). The DNA for the CDR3 is TGCAGTGCGGACGGGACTAGCCGGGGTAGCACAGATACGCAGTATTTT. Its translation is CSADGTSRGSTDTQYF.

V and J are TRBV24-1 and TRBJ2-3; TRBD2 is a possible D gene (6 bases). V gave up 9 bases and J gave up 2 bases, with 11 bases separating them. Per the germline V gene, CDR1 is KGHDR and CDR2 is SFDVKD. The length of the CDR3 is 13 residues. CDR3 bases: TGTGCCACCGGGGGGACCCTCACAGATACGCAGTATTTT. This sequence encodes CATGGTLTDTQYF.

On this clonotype: A much more abundant neighbour one base away suggests this may be a read error. This likely comes from a read error, as the CDR3 has no conserved phenylalanine or tryptophan at its end. The chain carries TRBV28 and TRBJ2-3, with 9 bases that match TRBD2. V dropped 6 bases and J dropped 4; count of bases not matched to a gene: 2. Germline V gives CDR1 MDHEN, CDR2 SYDVKM. The CDR3 consists of 13 residues. This CDR3 is CASRGGGADTQYC. As DNA, the CDR3 is TGTGCCAGCAGGGGCGGGGGGGCAGATACGCAGTATTGT.

Only a few counts were recorded for this clonotype. The chain employs TRBV2 and TRBJ2-7; D is undetermined. Germline CDR1 is SNHLY and CDR2 is FYNNEI. Trimming stripped 6 bases from V and 5 bases from J, with 11 bases between. The CDR3 covers 12 residues. For the CDR3, the DNA is TGTGCCAGCAGCGTATCCAGGCACGAGCAGTACTTC. Translation gives CASSVSRHEQYF.

This clonotype was seen repeatedly, ten times or more. The rearrangement joins TRBV28 to TRBJ1-2; 8 positions match TRBD1. The CDR3 has 18 amino acids. Germline-derived CDR1 and CDR2 are MDHEN and SYDVKM. With V trimmed by 4 bases and J by 6 bases, 19 bases remained unmatched. DNA for the CDR3: TGTGCCAGCAGTTCTCTCCGGGACAGGCTCAGTTGGACCCATGGCTACACCTTC. It translates to CASSSLRDRLSWTHGYTF.

This clonotype was observed at least ten times. V and J are TRBV20-1 and TRBJ2-7; perhaps TRBD1 as D (6 bases). V shed 6 bases and J shed 0 bases, with 15 bases lying between them. The CDR3 contains 14 residues. Germline CDR1 DFQATT, CDR2 SNEGSKA (reference sequence). CDR3 DNA: TGCAGTGCCAGGGGACGGGACAACTCCTACGAGCAGTACTTC. Translation gives CSARGRDNSYEQYF.

This clonotype was found many times. J is TRBJ2-3 and V is TRBV12-3 or TRBV12-4; D unclear. The CDR3 is 15 amino acids. V was shortened by 6 bases and J by 6 bases, with 19 bases between the two germline ends. The CDR3 DNA reads as TGTGCCAGCAGCTCTAGGGATGGGCGGCGTGATACGCAGTATTTT. Residues: CASSSRDGRRDTQYF.

This clonotype came up many times. The chain links TRBV7-9 to TRBJ2-5, with 10 bases fitting TRBD1. CDR3 size: 16 residues. V shed 5 bases, J shed 5 bases, and the junction held 11 bases outside the gene matches. CDR1 is SEHNR, CDR2 FQNEAQ, per germline (reference sequence). CDR3 DNA sequence: TGTGCCAGCAGCCCCCGCCAGACAGGGGGCAAGGAGACCCAGTACTTC. Translating it yields CASSPRQTGGKETQYF. Supplemented by reference TRBV7-9 and TRBJ2-5, the full variable domain reads DTGVSQNPRHKITKRGQNVTFRCDPISEHNRLYWYRQTLGQGPEFLTYFQNEAQLEKSRLLSDRFSAERPKGSFSTLEIQRTEQGDSAMYLCASSPRQTGGKETQYFGPGTRLLVL.